The T cell receptor beta chain under discussion was sequenced for a study of T cell changes during pregnancy in multiple sclerosis. Germline trimming cut 6 bases from V and 4 bases from J; bases unmatched to any gene: 6. The CDR3 is made up of 15 amino acids. Germline values: CDR1 MDHEN, CDR2 SYDVKM. Produced via immunoSEQ multiplex PCR; TCRdb's table is partial and in-frame only. The table lists tens of thousands of clones, about nine tenths of them singletons. This sample comprised peripheral blood, obtained in the third trimester of pregnancy. The TCR was taken from a female donor in good health, enrolled as a control in a pregnancy study. The chain combines TRBV28 with TRBJ2-1; 10 nucleotides align to TRBD2. The CDR3 here is CASSSAGGGYNEQFF. DNA for the CDR3: TGTGCCAGCAGCTCAGCGGGAGGGGGGTACAATGAGCAGTTCTTC.